The 5 T cell receptor beta chains given below trace back to one sample, sequenced in a study of cytomegalovirus exposure and HLA in healthy donors. Sequencing used immunoSEQ multiplex PCR; TCRdb keeps in-frame clones, though not all of them. The data contain over 110,000 clones, about 88% of them singletons. The specimen was PBMCs. The receptors shown here come from a man between 18 and 35 years old in good health and CMV-seropositive.

This clone was recorded a few times. The gene calls are TRBV2 and TRBJ2-2; D not certain. Germline V gene data show CDR1 as SNHLY and CDR2 as FYNNEI. The germline V and J ends were trimmed by 3 bases and 5 bases, with 10 bases remaining between them. CDR3 length: 14 amino acids. CDR3 loop: CASSDVQATGELFF. The DNA for the CDR3 is TGTGCCAGCAGTGATGTCCAGGCTACCGGGGAGCTGTTTTTT.

The chain joins TRBV2 to TRBJ2-1; perhaps TRBD2 as D (7 bases). Germline lookup yields CDR1 SNHLY and CDR2 FYNNEI. V lost 8 bases and J lost 8, with 13 bases in between. The CDR3 totals 12 residues. In DNA, the CDR3 is TGTGCCAGCGGGGCGGGGGCCTATGAGCAGTTCTTC. Translating it yields CASGAGAYEQFF.

The rearrangement uses TRBV19 and TRBJ2-7; 11 positions match TRBD2. The CDR3 runs 15 residues. Trimming took 4 bases from V and 3 from J; bases not matched to a gene: 5. Per the germline V gene, CDR1 is LNHDA and CDR2 is SQIVND (reference sequence). As DNA, the CDR3 is TGTGCCAGTAGTACCGGGACTAGCGGAAACTACGAGCAGTACTTC. Translated: CASSTGTSGNYEQYF.

The V gene is TRBV7-2, the J gene TRBJ1-2; 8 nucleotides align to TRBD1. This CDR3 has 14 amino acids. The J segment lost 7 bases and the V segment lost 0 bases, leaving 4 bases of the junction unmatched. CDR1 SGHTA and CDR2 FQGNSA come from the germline V gene. The CDR3 DNA reads as TGTGCCAGCAGCTTAGCCCGGACAGGGAGTGGCTACACCTTC. This gives the protein CASSLARTGSGYTF.

The chain carries TRBV6-1 and TRBJ1-5; D is possibly TRBD1 (6 bases). The germline V gene has CDR1 MNHNS and CDR2 SASEGT. Trimming took off 8 bases at V and 6 bases at J, with 14 bases between the two ends. This CDR3 is built from 13 residues. CDR3 in DNA: TGTGCCAGCTGGTGGGGGCTCGGTCAGCCCCAGCATTTT. Its protein is CASWWGLGQPQHF.